The rows below give T cell receptor beta chains drawn from one sample of a study of CD8 T cells in Susac syndrome. TCRdb fed the immunoSEQ multiplex PCR reads into MiXCR, producing one record per CDR3 protein. The profile shows about 120,000 distinct CDR3 sequences, roughly 94% of them singletons. The sequencing input was CD4+ T cells from PBMCs. These receptors were taken from a human donor in good health. Each CDR3 is given with its conserved first and last residue. The order of the fields is clone size, V gene, D gene, J gene, CDR3 DNA, CDR3 protein. D genes are given only for firm matches. Clone size is not always given. Where it is, it says once, few, many or a class for expanded clones.

size: -; V: TRBV12-3/TRBV12-4; D: -; J: TRBJ2-1; DNA: TGTGCCAGCAGTTTTCGCAGGGGAAATGAGCAGTTCTTC; CDR3: CASSFRRGNEQFF
size: -; V: TRBV27; D: TRBD2; J: TRBJ2-3; DNA: TGTGCCAGCAACCAAGGACTAGCGGTCACAGATACGCAGTATTTT; CDR3: CASNQGLAVTDTQYF
size: -; V: TRBV12-3/TRBV12-4; D: -; J: TRBJ2-1; DNA: TGTGCCAGCAGTTTTGGGCTAGATGAGCAGTTCTTC; CDR3: CASSFGLDEQFF
size: -; V: TRBV30; D: -; J: TRBJ1-5; DNA: TGTGCCTGGAGCCCTGGGACCGCTGGGGTTGTTGGGCCCCAGCATTTT; CDR3: CAWSPGTAGVVGPQHF
size: -; V: TRBV11-2; D: TRBD2; J: TRBJ2-1; DNA: TGTGCCAGCAGCTTAGAGCGGGGCGGGAGTTTCAACAATGAGCAGTTCTTC; CDR3: CASSLERGGSFNNEQFF
size: -; V: TRBV10-3; D: TRBD2; J: TRBJ2-3; DNA: TGTGCCATCAGTGATGTGCTAGCGGCAGATACGCAGTATTTT; CDR3: CAISDVLAADTQYF
size: few; V: TRBV29-1; D: -; J: TRBJ2-6; DNA: TGCAGCGTTTACGACTCTGGGGCCAACGTCCTGACTTTC; CDR3: CSVYDSGANVLTF
size: -; V: TRBV11-2; D: -; J: TRBJ2-5; DNA: TGTGCCAGCAGCTTGCTGGAGACCCAGTACTTC; CDR3: CASSLLETQYF
size: -; V: TRBV19; D: TRBD1; J: TRBJ2-7; DNA: TGTGCCAGTAGTATGGACAGGGCGGCCGAGCAGTACTTC; CDR3: CASSMDRAAEQYF
size: -; V: TRBV4-1; D: -; J: TRBJ2-1; DNA: TGCGCCAGCAGCCCAAGAGGTAGAGGGGAGAGGGACAATGAGCAGTTCTTC; CDR3: CASSPRGRGERDNEQFF
size: -; V: TRBV28; D: TRBD1; J: TRBJ2-5; DNA: TGTGCCAGCAGTTCAGGACAGGGGTTGGAGACCCAGTACTTC; CDR3: CASSSGQGLETQYF
size: -; V: TRBV20-1; D: -; J: TRBJ1-5; DNA: TGCAGTGCTAGAGATACAGGTAATCAGCCCCAGCATTTT; CDR3: CSARDTGNQPQHF
size: -; V: TRBV5-4; D: -; J: TRBJ2-7; DNA: TGTGCCAGCAGCTTGGATTTCTCCTACGAGCAGTACTTC; CDR3: CASSLDFSYEQYF
size: -; V: TRBV11-2; D: -; J: TRBJ1-1; DNA: TGTGCCAGCAGCCCCTCGGGAGGCAGAACTGAAGCTTTCTTT; CDR3: CASSPSGGRTEAFF
size: -; V: TRBV19; D: -; J: TRBJ1-2; DNA: TGTGCCAGTAGTACTTCCGGGTATGGCTACACCTTC; CDR3: CASSTSGYGYTF
size: few; V: TRBV6-5; D: TRBD2; J: TRBJ2-1; DNA: TGTGCCAGCAGTTACCTAGGACTAGCGGGAGTAGAGCAGTTCTTC; CDR3: CASSYLGLAGVEQFF
size: -; V: TRBV6-2/TRBV6-3; D: -; J: TRBJ2-7; DNA: TGTGCCAGCAGCGGACGGAAATACGAGCAGTACTTC; CDR3: CASSGRKYEQYF
size: -; V: TRBV20-1; D: TRBD2; J: TRBJ2-2; DNA: TGCAGTGCGCAAGTGCTAGCGGGAGCTCGAGGCGGGGAGCTGTTTTTT; CDR3: CSAQVLAGARGGELFF
size: -; V: TRBV5-1; D: TRBD2; J: TRBJ2-1; DNA: TGCGCCAGCAGCTTGGTTGTTAGCGGGAGCTCCTACAATGAGCAGTTCTTC; CDR3: CASSLVVSGSSYNEQFF
size: -; V: TRBV3-1; D: TRBD1; J: TRBJ1-1; DNA: TGTGCCAGCAGCCATAGACAGGGGTCGAACACTGAAGCTTTCTTT; CDR3: CASSHRQGSNTEAFF
size: -; V: TRBV5-4; D: -; J: TRBJ2-5; DNA: TGTGCCAGCAGCCCGGGTGGGGGTGGAAGGGTGAGGGAGACCCAGTACTTC; CDR3: CASSPGGGGRVRETQYF
size: -; V: TRBV5-6; D: -; J: TRBJ1-2; DNA: TGTGCCAGCAGCTTGGGGAAGTCTCTTGGCTACACCTTC; CDR3: CASSLGKSLGYTF
size: -; V: TRBV27; D: TRBD1; J: TRBJ2-2; DNA: TGTGCCAGCAGTTCATTAACCGGGACAGGGGGCGCGAACACCGGGGAGCTGTTTTTT; CDR3: CASSSLTGTGGANTGELFF
size: few; V: TRBV6-1; D: -; J: TRBJ1-1; DNA: TGTGCCAGCAGAACGGGAGACACTGAAGCTTTCTTT; CDR3: CASRTGDTEAFF